This TCR beta chain was recorded in a study of siplizumab effects on memory and regulatory T cells (dated by TCRdb to 2018 to 2020). In the study overall: The study looked at the effect of siplizumab, an anti-CD2 antibody, on alloreactive T-cell subsets in allogeneic mixed lymphocyte reactions made from human PBMCs. What the study reported, not specific to this receptor: Whether proliferating Tregs from siplizumab cultures actually had suppressive function was not functionally confirmed. About 75-96% of proliferating CD4+ or CD8+ clones could not be given a naive or memory phenotype. The cumulative frequency of alloreactive sequences that could be traced back to unstimulated CD4+ memory T cells was significantly reduced by siplizumab. Because sequences below about 10^-5 frequency were poorly captured, only a minor fraction of alloreactive clones could be mapped to unstimulated subsets. Unstimulated naive T cells appeared more diverse than memory T cells, and naive cells seemed to contribute substantially to the alloresponse. Among mappable alloreactive CD4+ clones, an average Treg-derived fraction of over 60% was observed with siplizumab, compared with 26.9% in control reactions.

Library preparation was by the immunoSEQ multiplex PCR assay. Roughly 10^5 TCR templates per sample were assayed on the deep sequencing platform. Genomic DNA extracted from sorted T cells was the material used for TCRbeta CDR3 sequencing. The original pipeline was this. Clonal analysis of TCRbeta CDR3 data was done in the R programming language. Unstimulated samples were compared with post-reaction CFSE-low samples to define alloreactive CD4+ and CD8+ clones. Alloreactive CD4+ clones were assigned to regulatory or non-regulatory origin by matching sequences to sorted unstimulated Treg and non-Treg repertoires. TCRdb mirrors the immuneACCESS table, restricted to in-frame sequences. Some clones are absent from its copies; in checked studies, under half trace to an unresolved V gene, and the reason for the others is unknown. The V and J calls and clone size were taken over from that table, and D and trimming were inferred from the DNA. Here the sample has about 50,000 clones; 85% to 95% occur a single time. Under 20% of the sample lies in the top ten.

Sorted unstimulated T cells and proliferating T cells recovered from mixed lymphocyte reactions were subjected to TCRbeta CDR3 sequencing. Fresh whole blood from fewer than 11 HLA-typed healthy donors was used as the source from which PBMCs were isolated. About this clone itself: This receptor's antigen is unknown. Per-base quality was not reported, and no clone a single base away is much larger than it.

Trimmed from V: 6 bases; trimmed from J: 0 bases; junction bases lacking a gene match: 9. The cysteine opens and the phenylalanine closes a CDR3 of 16 amino acids. The kept DNA is CDR3 alone, 48 bases in frame from the first base. Per the germline V gene (reference sequence), LNHDA is the CDR1 and SQIVND is the CDR2. The sequenced material came from CD8+ T cells sorted from blood. This receptor was taken from a human donor in good health. The chain is encoded by TRBV19 joined to TRBJ2-3, with TRBD1 matching 7 junction bases. The CDR3 is CASSVADRASTDTQYF. In nucleotide form, the sequence is TGTGCCAGTAGCGTAGCCGACAGGGCGAGCACAGATACGCAGTATTTT.